The rows below give T cell receptor beta chains drawn from one sample of a study of blood T cell repertoires in COVID-19. Some clones are missing from TCRdb's copy, which holds only in-frame ones; the method was immunoSEQ multiplex PCR. The sample records approximately 440,000 clones, approximately 86% being singletons. The sample was PBMCs or T cells enriched from blood (not recorded which). The receptors here all came from a woman between 18 and 29 years old who had recovered from COVID-19. The CDR3 runs from the conserved cysteine through the conserved F or W. Each record gives: J gene, D gene, clone size, V gene, CDR3 DNA, CDR3 protein. D genes are given only for firm matches. Clone sizes are given selectively: once, few, many, or a class where the clone is expanded.

TRBJ2-5	TRBD2	NA	TRBV5-4	TGTGCCACCAGGGAGGGACTAGCGGACCAAGAGACCCAGTACTTC	CATREGLADQETQYF
TRBJ2-3	TRBD2	NA	TRBV6-2/TRBV6-3	TGTGCCAGCAGCCAACTCGGACTAGCGGGGGAGACCACAGATACGCAGTATTTT	CASSQLGLAGETTDTQYF
TRBJ2-3	NA	NA	TRBV5-4	TGTGCCAGCAGCCGGCCGGGACTTGGCACAGATACGCAGTATTTT	CASSRPGLGTDTQYF
TRBJ2-2	NA	NA	TRBV6-2/TRBV6-3	TGTGCCAGCAGTTACGATATTAGCGCGAACACCGGGGAGCTGTTTTTT	CASSYDISANTGELFF
TRBJ1-1	NA	few	TRBV19	TGTGCCAGTAGTGTTAACCCGGACACTGAAGCTTTCTTT	CASSVNPDTEAFF
TRBJ1-4	NA	NA	TRBV19	TGTGCCAGTAGTATTAGTGCAGGGAGGGAAAAACTGTTTTTT	CASSISAGREKLFF
TRBJ2-1	TRBD1	NA	TRBV3-1/TRBV3-2	TGTGCCAGCAGCCAGGGGACAGGAGAGCAGTTCTTC	CASSQGTGEQFF
TRBJ2-2	NA	NA	TRBV5-1	TGCGCCAGCAGCTTGTTAGCCGCGGGGAACACCGGGGAGCTGTTTTTT	CASSLLAAGNTGELFF
TRBJ1-1	NA	NA	TRBV7-9	TGTGCCAGCAGCTTAGCAACAGGGACTGAAGCTTTCTTT	CASSLATGTEAFF
TRBJ2-5	TRBD1	NA	TRBV24-1	TGTGCCACCAGTGATTTGCAGGGTTTGCAATCGGACAGGGGGCGGATTGGAGAGACCCAGTACTTC	CATSDLQGLQSDRGRIGETQYF
TRBJ2-7	NA	NA	TRBV5-1	TGCGCCAGCAGCTTGGGTCCTCAGTCCTACGAGCAGTACTTC	CASSLGPQSYEQYF
TRBJ1-2	NA	NA	TRBV5-1	TGCGCCAGCAGCGACTTGTACGGGGGCTACACCTTC	CASSDLYGGYTF
TRBJ2-2	TRBD2	once	TRBV6-6	TGTGCCAGCAGACTAGCGGGGGGTACCGGGGAGCTGTTTTTT	CASRLAGGTGELFF
TRBJ1-4	NA	once	TRBV11-2	TGTGCCAGCAGCTCCCCACGTTGGACACGCGAGAGGGAAAAACTGTTTTTT	CASSSPRWTREREKLFF
TRBJ2-1	TRBD2	NA	TRBV4-1	TGCGCCAGCAGCCGGGGACTAGCGGACTACAATGAGCAGTTCTTC	CASSRGLADYNEQFF
TRBJ1-1	NA	few	TRBV14	TGTGCCAGCAGCCAAGTCGCAGGAAACTTGAACACTGAAGCTTTCTTT	CASSQVAGNLNTEAFF
TRBJ2-3	NA	NA	TRBV28	TGTGCCAGCACCACCCTAGCTTTAGCGCAGTATTTT	CASTTLALAQYF
TRBJ2-3	TRBD1	NA	TRBV10-3	TGTGCCGTAGGACAGGGCACAGATACGCAGTATTTT	CAVGQGTDTQYF
TRBJ2-1	NA	NA	TRBV11-2	TGTGCCAGCAGCTTAGAATGGGAGAATGAGCAGTTCTTC	CASSLEWENEQFF
TRBJ2-3	NA	NA	TRBV29-1	TGCAGCGCCGATGAACTAGGGGATACGCAGTATTTT	CSADELGDTQYF
TRBJ1-2	TRBD1	once	TRBV7-9	TGTGCCAGCAGCTCCACCCGGCCAGGGGGCACGGGCTATGGCTACACCTTC	CASSSTRPGGTGYGYTF
TRBJ1-2	NA	NA	TRBV2	TGTGCCAGCAGTGGGGGGGACTATGGCTACACCTTC	CASSGGDYGYTF
TRBJ2-7	TRBD2	NA	TRBV19	TGTGCCAGTAGTTTCGAGCGGGGGCCATACGAGCAGTACTTC	CASSFERGPYEQYF
TRBJ2-7	NA	NA	TRBV3-1/TRBV3-2	TGTGCCAGCAGCCAAGATGGGCAGGGATGGGGCGAGCAGTACTTC	CASSQDGQGWGEQYF
TRBJ2-5	TRBD1	NA	TRBV7-3	TGTGCCAGCAGCCCAAGCCCAGGTCGGACAGGTCAAGAGACCCAGTACTTC	CASSPSPGRTGQETQYF
TRBJ2-7	TRBD1	NA	TRBV9	TGTGCCAGCAGCGTAGGCGGACAGGGGGCAGAGCAGTACTTC	CASSVGGQGAEQYF
TRBJ2-3	NA	NA	TRBV7-9	TGTGCCAGCAGCGCGGGGAGGGGGGAAACAGATACGCAGTATTTT	CASSAGRGETDTQYF
TRBJ1-3	NA	NA	TRBV30	TGTGCCTCCGATGGGGAGAGGGGAAACACCATATATTTT	CASDGERGNTIYF
TRBJ1-6	NA	few	TRBV27	TGTGCCAGCAGTCCCCAGGGGAGCTCCTATAATTCACCCCTCCACTTT	CASSPQGSSYNSPLHF